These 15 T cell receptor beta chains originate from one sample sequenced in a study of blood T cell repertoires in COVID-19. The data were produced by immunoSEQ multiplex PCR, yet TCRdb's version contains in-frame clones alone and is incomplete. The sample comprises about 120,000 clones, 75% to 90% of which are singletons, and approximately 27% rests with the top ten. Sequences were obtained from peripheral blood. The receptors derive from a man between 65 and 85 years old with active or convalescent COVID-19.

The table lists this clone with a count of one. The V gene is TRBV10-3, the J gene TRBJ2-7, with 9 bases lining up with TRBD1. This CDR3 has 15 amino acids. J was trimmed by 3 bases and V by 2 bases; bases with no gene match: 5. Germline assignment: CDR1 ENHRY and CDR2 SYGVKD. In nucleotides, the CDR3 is TGTGCCATCAGTGAGCCGGGACAGGGATTCTACGAGCAGTACTTC. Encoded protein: CAISEPGQGFYEQYF.

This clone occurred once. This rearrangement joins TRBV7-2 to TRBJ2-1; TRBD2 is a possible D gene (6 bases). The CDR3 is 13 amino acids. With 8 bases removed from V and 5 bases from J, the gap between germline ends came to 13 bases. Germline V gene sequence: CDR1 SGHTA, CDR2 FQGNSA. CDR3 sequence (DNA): TGTGCCAGCGGGGGGACCTTTCACAATGAGCAGTTCTTC. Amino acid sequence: CASGGTFHNEQFF.

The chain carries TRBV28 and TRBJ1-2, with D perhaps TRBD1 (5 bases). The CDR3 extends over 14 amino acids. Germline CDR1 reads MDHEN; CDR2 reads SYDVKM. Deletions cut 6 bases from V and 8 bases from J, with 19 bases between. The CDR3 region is CASRPLTAGWGYTF. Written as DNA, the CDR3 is TGTGCCAGCAGACCCTTAACGGCAGGGTGGGGCTACACCTTC.

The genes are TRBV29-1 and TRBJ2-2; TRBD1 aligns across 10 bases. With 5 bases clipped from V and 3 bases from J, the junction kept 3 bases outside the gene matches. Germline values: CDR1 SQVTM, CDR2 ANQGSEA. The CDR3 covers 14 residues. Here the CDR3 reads CSVRQGADTGELFF. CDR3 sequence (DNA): TGCAGCGTTCGACAGGGGGCGGACACCGGGGAGCTGTTTTTT.

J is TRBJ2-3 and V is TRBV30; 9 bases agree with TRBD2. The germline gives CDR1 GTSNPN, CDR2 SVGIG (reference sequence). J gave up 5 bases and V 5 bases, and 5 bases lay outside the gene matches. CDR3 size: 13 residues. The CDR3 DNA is TGTGCCTGGGAAGCGGGAGGTCGAGATACGCAGTATTTT. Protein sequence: CAWEAGGRDTQYF.

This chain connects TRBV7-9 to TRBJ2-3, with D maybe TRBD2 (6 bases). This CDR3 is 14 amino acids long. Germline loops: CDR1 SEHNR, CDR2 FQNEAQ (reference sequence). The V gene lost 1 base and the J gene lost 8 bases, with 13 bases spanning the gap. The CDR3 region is CASSLGGTLTTQYF. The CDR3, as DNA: TGTGCCAGCAGCTTAGGTGGGACTCTCACTACGCAGTATTTT.

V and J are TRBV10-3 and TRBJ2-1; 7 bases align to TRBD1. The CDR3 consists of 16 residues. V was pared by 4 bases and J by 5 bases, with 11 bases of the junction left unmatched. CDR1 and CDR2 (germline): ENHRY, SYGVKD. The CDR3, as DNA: TGTGCCATCAGTGCGAATACAGGGGAAACGGACAATGAGCAGTTCTTC. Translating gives CAISANTGETDNEQFF.

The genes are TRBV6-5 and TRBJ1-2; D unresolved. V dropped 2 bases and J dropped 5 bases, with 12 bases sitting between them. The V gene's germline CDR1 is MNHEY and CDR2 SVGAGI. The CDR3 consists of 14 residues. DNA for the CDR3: TGTGCCAGCAGTTACGAGGTCAGCCTTTATGGCTACACCTTC. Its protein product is CASSYEVSLYGYTF.

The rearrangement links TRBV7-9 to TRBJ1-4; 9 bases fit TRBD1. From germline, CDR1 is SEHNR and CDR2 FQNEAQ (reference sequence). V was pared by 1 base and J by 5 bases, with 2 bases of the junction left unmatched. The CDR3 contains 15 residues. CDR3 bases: TGTGCCAGCAGCTTAGACGGGACAGGGAATGAAAAACTGTTTTTT. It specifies CASSLDGTGNEKLFF.

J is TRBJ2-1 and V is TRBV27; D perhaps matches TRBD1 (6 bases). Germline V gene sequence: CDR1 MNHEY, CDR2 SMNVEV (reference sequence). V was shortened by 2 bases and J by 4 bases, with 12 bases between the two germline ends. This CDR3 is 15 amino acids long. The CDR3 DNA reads TGTGCCAGCAGTTTAACGGGCAGGGGTTACAATGAGCAGTTCTTC. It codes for CASSLTGRGYNEQFF.

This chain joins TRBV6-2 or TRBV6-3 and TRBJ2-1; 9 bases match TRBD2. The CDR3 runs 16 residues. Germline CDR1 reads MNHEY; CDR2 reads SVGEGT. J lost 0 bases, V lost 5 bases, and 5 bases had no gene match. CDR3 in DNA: TGTGCCAGCAGTACCGGGACTAGCACCTCCTACAATGAGCAGTTCTTC. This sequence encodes CASSTGTSTSYNEQFF.

CDR3 nucleotides: TGTGCCAGCAGTTTATATCCGGTAGCTAGCACAGATACGCAGTATTTT. This encodes CASSLYPVASTDTQYF. This chain uses TRBV27 with TRBJ2-3, with D unclear. CDR1 is MNHEY and CDR2 is SMNVEV in the germline V gene (reference sequence). The CDR3 is 16 amino acids. V gave up 1 base and J gave up 0 bases, with 11 bases separating them.

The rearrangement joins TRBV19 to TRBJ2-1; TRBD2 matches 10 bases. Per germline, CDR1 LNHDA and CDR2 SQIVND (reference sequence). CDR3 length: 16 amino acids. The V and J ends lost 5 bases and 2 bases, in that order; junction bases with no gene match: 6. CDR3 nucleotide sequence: TGTGCCAGTAGTCCCCAGCGGGAGGGCCCCTACAATGAGCAGTTCTTC. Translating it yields CASSPQREGPYNEQFF.

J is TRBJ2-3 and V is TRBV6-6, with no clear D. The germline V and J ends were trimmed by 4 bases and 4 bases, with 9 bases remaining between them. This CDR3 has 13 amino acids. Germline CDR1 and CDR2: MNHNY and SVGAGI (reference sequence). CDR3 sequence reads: CASSFSHSDTQYF. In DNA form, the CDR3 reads TGTGCCAGCAGTTTTTCCCATTCAGATACGCAGTATTTT.

As DNA, the CDR3 is TGTGCCAGCAGGACTAGCACAGATACGCAGTATTTT. Translating it yields CASRTSTDTQYF. This chain joins TRBV6-5 and TRBJ2-3; D ambiguous. Germline V gene sequence: CDR1 MNHEY, CDR2 SVGAGI. V lost 6 bases to trimming and J lost 0 bases, with 4 bases between them. The CDR3 consists of 12 residues.